The 10 T cell receptor beta chains below come from one sample, sequenced in a study of control samples from healthy donors and cancer patients (dated by TCRdb to about 2020). Library preparation was by the immunoSEQ multiplex PCR assay. In TCRdb, the immuneACCESS table is reduced to in-frame sequences with V and J assigned. These tables do not hold every clone; where another copy was compared, an unresolved V gene accounts for under half, and the others remain unexplained. In all, the sample holds about 100,000 clones, and roughly 87% of those were seen once. Jointly, the top ten make up over 15% of the sample. Sequenced sample: blood. These receptors were obtained from a woman aged 45 to 65 in good health.

The chain recombines TRBV29-1 with TRBJ2-1; D not resolved. Looked up from germline, CDR1 is SQVTM and CDR2 is ANQGSEA. The CDR3 runs 10 residues. Trimming shortened V by 4 bases and J by 8 bases, and 6 bases separated the two germline ends. CDR3 nucleotide sequence: TGCAGCGTTGTTTTAGATGAGCAGTTCTTC. Amino acids: CSVVLDEQFF.

The chain is built from TRBV7-9 and TRBJ2-3, with TRBD2 as a possible D gene (6 bases). The CDR3 is 15 residues long. Germline CDR1 reads SEHNR; CDR2 reads FQNEAQ (reference sequence). V was trimmed by 4 bases and J by 1 base, leaving 12 bases between them. The DNA for the CDR3 is TGTGCCAGCAGCTATGGTGGGACTCGCACAGATACGCAGTATTTT. Protein product: CASSYGGTRTDTQYF. Together with reference TRBV7-9 and TRBJ2-3, the CDR3 gives the full variable domain: DTGVSQNPRHKITKRGQNVTFRCDPISEHNRLYWYRQTLGQGPEFLTYFQNEAQLEKSRLLSDRFSAERPKGSFSTLEIQRTEQGDSAMYLCASSYGGTRTDTQYFGPGTRLTVL.

The V call is TRBV6-6, the J call TRBJ2-1; no clear D gene. The germline V gene has CDR1 MNHNY and CDR2 SVGAGI (reference sequence). Trimming removed 0 bases from V and 7 bases from J, with 1 base in between. The CDR3 runs to 11 residues. This chain's CDR3 is CASSYSNEQFF. The CDR3 nucleotides are TGTGCCAGCAGTTACTCAAATGAGCAGTTCTTC.

The CDR3 DNA is TGTGCCAGCAGCTTGGCCCCGGGGATCGCGGATACGCAGTATTTT. Its protein product is CASSLAPGIADTQYF. The chain links TRBV5-4 to TRBJ2-3, with D possibly TRBD2 on 5 matching bases. Between the trimmed V and J ends, which lost 0 bases and 6 bases, there was a span of 14 bases. The CDR3 runs 15 residues. Germline V CDR1 and CDR2: SGHNT, YYREEE (reference sequence).

This clone was observed a handful of times. J is TRBJ1-5 and V is TRBV2; 9 bases align to TRBD1. This CDR3 is 14 amino acids long. Germline lookup yields CDR1 SNHLY and CDR2 FYNNEI. With 10 bases clipped from V and 2 bases from J, the junction kept 6 bases outside the gene matches. The chain's CDR3 is CATGTGMGNQPQHF. For the CDR3, the DNA is TGTGCCACCGGGACAGGGATGGGCAATCAGCCCCAGCATTTT.

The V gene is TRBV28, the J gene TRBJ1-2, with TRBD1 identical over 7 bases. Trimming cost V 8 bases and J 2 bases; bases outside gene matches: 11. The length of the CDR3 is 15 residues. Germline CDR1 reads MDHEN; CDR2 reads SYDVKM. The CDR3 spells CASLLHSQGNYGYTF. CDR3 in DNA: TGTGCCAGCTTACTCCATTCACAGGGGAACTATGGCTACACCTTC.

The chain's CDR3 is CASNTGTGGPEQYF. The CDR3 DNA reads TGTGCCAGTAACACCGGGACAGGGGGCCCCGAGCAGTACTTC. V is TRBV19 and J is TRBJ2-7, with 12 positions matching TRBD1. Germline values: CDR1 LNHDA, CDR2 SQIVND (reference sequence). The CDR3 is 14 amino acids. V lost 7 bases, J lost 6 bases, and 7 bases stayed unmatched.

The rearrangement links TRBV6-5 to TRBJ2-2; 8 bases align to TRBD1. CDR3 length equals 15 residues. From germline, CDR1 is MNHEY and CDR2 SVGAGI. Unmatched junction bases numbered 8, after V lost 6 bases and J lost 5 bases. CDR3 DNA sequence: TGTGCCAGCAGCAACGGGGGACAGGTAACCGGGGAGCTGTTTTTT. It translates to CASSNGGQVTGELFF.

This clone has just one count. The chain has TRBV9 and TRBJ2-7; 10 nucleotides match TRBD2. Germline trimming cut 4 bases from V and 0 bases from J; bases unmatched to any gene: 7. The CDR3 has 16 residues. The germline gives CDR1 SGDLS, CDR2 YYNGEE. The CDR3 sequence: CASSPRTSGSSYEQYF. In nucleotides, the CDR3 is TGTGCCAGCAGCCCACGGACTAGCGGTAGCTCCTACGAGCAGTACTTC.

The chain employs TRBV28 and TRBJ2-1, with D perhaps matching TRBD1 (6 bases). V was clipped by 3 bases and J by 6 bases, with 9 bases between them. The CDR3 totals 13 residues. Germline assignment: CDR1 MDHEN and CDR2 SYDVKM. The CDR3 DNA reads TGTGCCAGCAGTTTCTCCAGGGGCAATGAGCAGTTCTTC. Translated, it gives CASSFSRGNEQFF.